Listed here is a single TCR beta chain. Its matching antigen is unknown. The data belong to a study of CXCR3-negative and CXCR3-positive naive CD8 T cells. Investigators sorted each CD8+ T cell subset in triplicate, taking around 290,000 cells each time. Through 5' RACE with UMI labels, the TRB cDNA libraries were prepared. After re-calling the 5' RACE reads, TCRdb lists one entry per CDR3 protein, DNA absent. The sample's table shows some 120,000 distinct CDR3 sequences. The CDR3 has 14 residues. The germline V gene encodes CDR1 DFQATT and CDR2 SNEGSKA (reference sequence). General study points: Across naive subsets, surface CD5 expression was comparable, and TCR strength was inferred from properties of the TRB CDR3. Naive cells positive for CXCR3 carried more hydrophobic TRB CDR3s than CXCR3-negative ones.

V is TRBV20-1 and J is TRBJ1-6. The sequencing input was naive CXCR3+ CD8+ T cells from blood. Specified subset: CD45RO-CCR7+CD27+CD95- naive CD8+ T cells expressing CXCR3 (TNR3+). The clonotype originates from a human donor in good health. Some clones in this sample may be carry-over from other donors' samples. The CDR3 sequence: CSASKGWVISPLHF.